The 26 T cell receptor beta chains below come from one sample, sequenced in a study of T cells expressing NK-cell markers. No DNA is given; TCRdb re-called the 5' RACE reads and lists each CDR3 protein once. The table lists fewer than 300,000 distinct CDR3 sequences. Sequencing used blood T cells: a sorted CD56 or NKG2C T cell subset, CD4+ or CD8+ T cells, or bulk PBMC T cells (not recorded which). The source of these receptors is a woman aged 18 to 75 in good health.

The rearrangement joins TRBV15 to TRBJ2-5. This CDR3 contains 15 residues. Germline V lookup: CDR1 LNHNV, CDR2 YYDKDF (reference sequence). The CDR3 here is CATSRVSADQETQYF.

V usage is TRBV4-3 and J usage is TRBJ2-1; the D call of TRBD2 rests on TCRdb alone, since no DNA is present to check it. This CDR3 has 12 amino acids. The germline V gene has CDR1 LGHNA and CDR2 YSLEER. This CDR3 is CASSQTSNEQFF.

The chain carries TRBV5-6 and TRBJ1-5; without DNA, the TCRdb call of TRBD1 cannot be checked. Germline V gene sequence: CDR1 SGHDT, CDR2 YYEEEE. The CDR3 contains 14 residues. CDR3 protein: CASSLGQSDQPQHF.

The chain employs TRBV4-1 and TRBJ1-1. This CDR3 comprises 14 residues. Germline CDR1 reads MGHRA; CDR2 reads YSYEKL. CDR3 residues: CASSSGLMNTEAFF.

This chain uses TRBV12-3 or TRBV12-4 with TRBJ2-7; without DNA, the TCRdb call of TRBD1 cannot be checked. This CDR3 is built from 14 residues. The CDR3 spells CASSFPGVQYEQYF.

The chain recombines TRBV6-1 with TRBJ1-2; as DNA is missing, the TRBD1 call by TCRdb cannot be tested. CDR3 length: 13 amino acids. The germline gives CDR1 MNHNS, CDR2 SASEGT. Here the CDR3 reads CASSTGVNYGYTF.

The gene calls are TRBV5-1 and TRBJ2-3; TCRdb picks TRBD2, but there is no DNA to check that call. Germline V gene sequence: CDR1 SGHRS, CDR2 YFSETQ. The CDR3 covers 14 residues. The CDR3 sequence is CASSSEGPPDTQYF.

The chain couples TRBV3-1 to TRBJ1-5. The CDR3 length is 14 residues. Per germline, CDR1 LGHDT and CDR2 YNNKEL (reference sequence). CDR3 loop: CASSGGARNQPQHF.

The genes are TRBV9 and TRBJ2-5; TCRdb names TRBD2, which stays unverified in the absence of DNA. The CDR3 runs 12 residues. Germline V CDR1 and CDR2: SGDLS, YYNGEE. CDR3 sequence: CASSPDTWGLYF. The entire variable domain, with the rest obtained from reference TRBV9 and TRBJ2-5, is as follows: DSGVTQTPKHLITATGQRVTLRCSPRSGDLSVYWYQQSLDQGLQFLIQYYNGEERAKGNILERFSAQQFPDLHSELNLSSLELGDSALYFCASSPDTWGLYFGPGTRLLVL.

V usage is TRBV29-1 and J usage is TRBJ1-2; the TCRdb call, TRBD1, lacks DNA for checking. Germline CDR1 reads SQVTM; CDR2 reads ANQGSEA. The CDR3 has 13 residues. The CDR3 loop is CSAPDVGGYGYTF.

The chain couples TRBV30 to TRBJ2-3; TCRdb outputs TRBD1, but without DNA this stays unchecked. The CDR3 spans 11 residues. Per the germline V gene, CDR1 is GTSNPN and CDR2 is SVGIG (reference sequence). CDR3 sequence: CAWTGADTQYF.

This chain uses TRBV5-1 with TRBJ2-2; the TRBD1 assignment by TCRdb is unverifiable without DNA. The CDR3 extends over 15 amino acids. Looked up from germline, CDR1 is SGHRS and CDR2 is YFSETQ. Here the CDR3 reads CASSLWLTATGELFF.

The chain employs TRBV6-5 and TRBJ2-7; with no DNA, the TCRdb D assignment of TRBD2 cannot be verified. Germline CDR1 and CDR2: MNHEY and SVGAGI. The length of the CDR3 is 11 residues. CDR3 sequence reads: CASTTGGRQYF.

V and J are TRBV3-1 and TRBJ2-1; there is no DNA to check the TCRdb D call of TRBD1. CDR3 length: 15 amino acids. Germline assignment: CDR1 LGHDT and CDR2 YNNKEL (reference sequence). The CDR3: CASSDRETSYNEQFF.

CDR3 amino acids: CASSSPGLADHQETQYF. The chain combines TRBV5-6 with TRBJ2-5; TCRdb returns TRBD2, unconfirmable since there is no DNA. The CDR3 runs to 17 residues. Germline assignment: CDR1 SGHDT and CDR2 YYEEEE.

The chain is built from TRBV28 and TRBJ2-5; TCRdb's D call, TRBD1, is unchecked because there is no DNA. The CDR3 covers 14 residues. Germline V gene sequence: CDR1 MDHEN, CDR2 SYDVKM. The CDR3 region is CASSRDRGEETQYF.

The rearrangement links TRBV5-1 to TRBJ2-5; no DNA is available, so the TRBD2 call from TCRdb remains unchecked. The CDR3 is 16 amino acids. CDR1 SGHRS and CDR2 YFSETQ come from the germline V gene. CDR3 in amino acids: CASSLPSGSVGETQYF.

The chain has TRBV21-1 and TRBJ1-1; TCRdb designates TRBD1, a call that cannot be tested without DNA. TRBV21-1 is a listed pseudogene. This CDR3 contains 16 residues. The CDR3: CASSPPRAERNTEAFF.

The rearrangement links TRBV11-2 to TRBJ2-7. Per the germline V gene, CDR1 is SGHAT and CDR2 is FQNNGV. This CDR3 has 14 residues. The CDR3 here is CASSSPPSHYEQYF.

The chain is built from TRBV12-3 or TRBV12-4 and TRBJ2-2. The CDR3 loop spans 14 amino acids. The CDR3 loop is CASRDFSNTGELFF.

V is TRBV5-1 and J is TRBJ1-6. This CDR3 has 14 amino acids. CDR1 is SGHRS, CDR2 YFSETQ, per germline. CDR3 sequence: CASSLGVGNSPLHF.

This rearrangement joins TRBV20-1 to TRBJ2-1; with no DNA, the TCRdb D assignment of TRBD2 cannot be verified. The germline V gene encodes CDR1 DFQATT and CDR2 SNEGSKA (reference sequence). CDR3 size: 15 residues. This chain's CDR3 is CSARAGAPFYNEQFF.

This chain links TRBV27 with TRBJ1-5; as DNA is missing, the TRBD1 call by TCRdb cannot be tested. CDR1 MNHEY and CDR2 SMNVEV come from the germline V gene (reference sequence). This CDR3 is built from 14 residues. CDR3 residues: CASSPRQVTQPQHF.

V is TRBV7-3 and J is TRBJ2-1; TCRdb outputs TRBD2, but without DNA this stays unchecked. This CDR3 is built from 12 residues. Germline V lookup: CDR1 SGHTA, CDR2 FQGTGA. CDR3 loop: CASSSGGNEQFF. The variable domain in full, with the rest retrieved from reference TRBV7-3 and TRBJ2-1, is GAGVSQTPSNKVTEKGKYVELRCDPISGHTALYWYRQSLGQGPEFLIYFQGTGAADDSGLPNDRFFAVRPEGSVSTLKIQRTERGDSAVYLCASSSGGNEQFFGPGTRLTVL.

V is TRBV12-3 or TRBV12-4 and J is TRBJ1-1; as DNA is missing, the TRBD1 call by TCRdb cannot be tested. The CDR3 runs to 15 residues. The CDR3 here is CASSFGAGGSTEAFF.

The chain links TRBV28 to TRBJ2-7; there is no DNA to check the TCRdb D call of TRBD1. CDR1 and CDR2 (germline): MDHEN, SYDVKM. This CDR3 spans 17 amino acids. This CDR3 is CASRPMMGRGSSYEQYF.